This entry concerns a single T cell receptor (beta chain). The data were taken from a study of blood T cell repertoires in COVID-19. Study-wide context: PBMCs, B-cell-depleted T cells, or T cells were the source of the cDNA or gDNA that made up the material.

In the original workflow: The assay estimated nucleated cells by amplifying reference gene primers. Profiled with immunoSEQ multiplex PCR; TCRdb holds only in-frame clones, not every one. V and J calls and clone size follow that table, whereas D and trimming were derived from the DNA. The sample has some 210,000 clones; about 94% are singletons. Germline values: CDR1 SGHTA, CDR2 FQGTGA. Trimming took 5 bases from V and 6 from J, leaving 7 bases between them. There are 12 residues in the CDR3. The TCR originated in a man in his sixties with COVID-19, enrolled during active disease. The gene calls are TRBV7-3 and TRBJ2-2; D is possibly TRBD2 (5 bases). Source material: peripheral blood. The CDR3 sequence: CASSLGAGELFF. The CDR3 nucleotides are TGTGCCAGCAGCCTCGGGGCCGGGGAGCTGTTTTTT.